This T cell receptor beta chain is drawn from a study of T cells in Graves' hyperthyroidism and ophthalmopathy. TCR beta CDR3 regions were amplified from RNA transcripts. A set of HTBI primers served as the primers for a first-round RT-PCR of the TCR CDR3. TCRdb used MiXCR to reprocess the multiplex PCR reads, holding one entry per CDR3 protein. The sample records hundreds of thousands of distinct CDR3 sequences, just over 45% being singletons. This clonotype was counted many times. Its antigen remains unidentified. Trimming removed 11 bases from V and 3 bases from J, with 20 bases in between. The germline V gene has CDR1 SGHVS and CDR2 FQNEAQ. The CDR3 covers 16 residues. Points from the study as a whole: A model using 13 V-J features told ophthalmopathy apart from stable hyperthyroidism.

The chain has TRBV7-8 and TRBJ2-6; D may be TRBD2 (5 bases). Input material: peripheral blood or thyroid tissue (not recorded which). This TCR was recovered from a woman aged 18-29 years with Graves' hyperthyroidism. The CDR3 sequence: CAGDRGAVLGANVLTF. CDR3 coding DNA: TGTGCCGGCGATCGGGGTGCAGTACTTGGGGCCAACGTCCTGACTTTC.